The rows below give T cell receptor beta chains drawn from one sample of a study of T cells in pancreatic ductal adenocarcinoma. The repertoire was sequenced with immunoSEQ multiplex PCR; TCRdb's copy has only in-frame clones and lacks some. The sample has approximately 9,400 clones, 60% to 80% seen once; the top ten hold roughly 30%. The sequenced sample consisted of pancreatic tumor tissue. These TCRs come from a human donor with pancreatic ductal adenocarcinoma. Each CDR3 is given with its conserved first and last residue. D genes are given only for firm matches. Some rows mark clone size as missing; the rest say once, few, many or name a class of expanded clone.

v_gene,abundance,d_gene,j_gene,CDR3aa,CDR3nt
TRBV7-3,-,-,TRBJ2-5,CASSLGTLSGTQYF,TGTGCCAGCAGCTTAGGGACCCTCTCCGGAACCCAGTACTTC
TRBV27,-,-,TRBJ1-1,CASSSDGGVGTEAFF,TGTGCCAGCAGTTCCGACGGGGGCGTAGGCACTGAAGCTTTCTTT
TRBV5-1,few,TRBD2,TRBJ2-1,CASSRGTSAYNEQFF,TGCGCCAGCAGCCGGGGGACTAGCGCCTACAATGAGCAGTTCTTC
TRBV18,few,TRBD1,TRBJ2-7,CASSPGQGGEQYF,TGTGCCAGCTCACCGGGACAGGGGGGCGAGCAGTACTTC
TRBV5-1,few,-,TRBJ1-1,CASSLERGTEAFF,TGCGCCAGCAGCTTGGAAAGGGGCACTGAAGCTTTCTTT
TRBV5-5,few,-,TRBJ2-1,CASSSGAYNEQFF,TGTGCCAGCAGTTCCGGGGCTTACAATGAGCAGTTCTTC
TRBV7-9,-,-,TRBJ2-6,CASSLGSMISGANVLTF,TGTGCCAGCAGCTTAGGTAGTATGATCTCTGGGGCCAACGTCCTGACTTTC
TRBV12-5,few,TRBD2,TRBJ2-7,CASAISGSAYEQYF,TGTGCTAGTGCCATTAGCGGGAGCGCCTACGAGCAGTACTTC
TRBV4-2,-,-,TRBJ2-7,CASSQDLRGRAYEQYF,TGTGCCAGCAGCCAAGATCTAAGGGGGAGGGCATACGAGCAGTACTTC
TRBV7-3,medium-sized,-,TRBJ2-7,CASSMEPFYEQYF,TGTGCCAGCAGCATGGAACCTTTCTACGAGCAGTACTTC
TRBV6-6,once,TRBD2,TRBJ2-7,CASSSTSGERYEQYF,TGTGCCAGCAGTTCAACTAGCGGGGAGAGGTACGAGCAGTACTTC
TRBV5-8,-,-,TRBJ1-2,CASSLGSFRPDYGYTF,TGTGCCAGCAGTCTGGGTTCGTTTCGACCGGACTATGGCTACACCTTC
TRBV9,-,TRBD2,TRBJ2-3,CASSVGTSGRAGTDTQYF,TGTGCCAGCAGCGTAGGGACTAGCGGGAGGGCCGGCACAGATACGCAGTATTTT
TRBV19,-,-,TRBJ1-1,CASSMSKDTEAFF,TGTGCCAGTAGTATGTCCAAGGACACTGAAGCTTTCTTT
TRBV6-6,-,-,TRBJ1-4,CASSYSGEKLFF,TGTGCCAGCAGTTACTCGGGGGAAAAACTGTTTTTT
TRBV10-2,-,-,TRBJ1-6,CASSGGGAEHNSPLHF,TGCGCCAGCAGCGGGGGGGGCGCGGAACATAATTCACCCCTCCACTTT
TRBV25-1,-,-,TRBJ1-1,CASFRNTEAFF,TGTGCCAGCTTTCGGAACACTGAAGCTTTCTTT
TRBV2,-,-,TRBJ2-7,CASSDTYEQYF,TGTGCCAGCAGTGACACCTACGAGCAGTACTTC
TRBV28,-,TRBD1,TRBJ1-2,CASSPFQGARSYGYTF,TGTGCCAGCAGTCCATTCCAGGGGGCGCGATCCTATGGCTACACCTTC
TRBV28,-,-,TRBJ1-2,CASSLGMGINYGYTF,TGTGCCAGCAGTCTAGGCATGGGGATTAACTATGGCTACACCTTC
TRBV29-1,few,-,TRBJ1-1,CSVVLTEAFF,TGCAGCGTTGTACTGACTGAAGCTTTCTTT
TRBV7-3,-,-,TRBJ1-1,CASSLQRNTEAFF,TGTGCCAGCAGCTTACAAAGGAACACTGAAGCTTTCTTT
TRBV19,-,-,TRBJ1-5,CASSIGFNQPQHF,TGTGCCAGTAGTATCGGGTTCAATCAGCCCCAGCATTTT
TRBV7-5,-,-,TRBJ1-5,CASRPGQGEGQPQHF,TGTGCCAGCAGACCAGGACAGGGGGAAGGACAGCCCCAGCATTTT
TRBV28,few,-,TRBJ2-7,CASSLGEGWDEQYF,TGTGCCAGCAGTTTGGGCGAGGGATGGGACGAGCAGTACTTC
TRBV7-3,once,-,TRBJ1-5,CASSFDVGNQPQHF,TGTGCCAGCAGCTTCGACGTGGGCAATCAGCCCCAGCATTTT
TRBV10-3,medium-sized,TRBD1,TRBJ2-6,CAISESVGQGGAGANVLTF,TGTGCCATCAGTGAGTCAGTGGGACAGGGTGGGGCTGGGGCCAACGTCCTGACTTTC
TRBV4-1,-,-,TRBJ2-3,CASSDRDFTDTQYF,TGCGCCAGCAGCGATCGGGACTTCACAGATACGCAGTATTTT
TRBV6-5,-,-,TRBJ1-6,CASQDGDSPLHF,TGTGCCAGCCAGGACGGGGATTCACCCCTCCACTTT
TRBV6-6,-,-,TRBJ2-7,CASRTGYEQYF,TGTGCCAGCAGGACAGGTTACGAGCAGTACTTC
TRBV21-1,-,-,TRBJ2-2,CASSKGVHGIKLANTGELFF,TGTGCCAGCAGCAAAGGGGTTCACGGAATAAAACTAGCGAACACCGGGGAGCTGTTTTTT
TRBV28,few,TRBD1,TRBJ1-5,CASSTWTGNQPQHF,TGTGCCAGCAGTACTTGGACAGGGAATCAGCCCCAGCATTTT
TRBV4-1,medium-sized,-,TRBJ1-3,CASSQDRGSGNTIYF,TGCGCCAGCAGCCAAGATCGAGGGTCTGGAAACACCATATATTTT
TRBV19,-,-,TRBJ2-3,CASTEQVSTDTQYF,TGTGCCAGTACCGAGCAGGTTAGCACAGATACGCAGTATTTT
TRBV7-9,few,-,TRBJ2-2,CASSLLTGELFF,TGTGCCAGCAGCTTATTAACCGGGGAGCTGTTTTTT
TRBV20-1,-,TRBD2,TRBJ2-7,CSVAGGYEQYF,TGCAGTGTAGCGGGGGGATACGAGCAGTACTTC
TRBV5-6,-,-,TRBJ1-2,CASSFVGTPYGYTF,TGTGCCAGCAGCTTCGTCGGGACTCCCTACGGCTACACCTTC
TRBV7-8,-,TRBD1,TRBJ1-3,CASSSTGGGNTIYF,TGTGCCAGCAGCTCAACAGGGGGAGGAAACACCATATATTTT
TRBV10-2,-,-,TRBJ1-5,CASSEQVYQPQHF,TGCGCCAGCAGTGAGCAGGTGTATCAGCCCCAGCATTTT
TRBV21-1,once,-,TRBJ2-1,CASSDHGRGGARNEQFF,TGTGCCAGCAGCGATCACGGGAGGGGGGGCGCAAGGAATGAGCAGTTCTTC
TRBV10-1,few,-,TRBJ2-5,CASSSTLGGTQYF,TGCGCCAGCAGCTCAACGCTAGGGGGGACCCAGTACTTC
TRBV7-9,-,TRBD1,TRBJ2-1,CASSFPGTGGYNEQFF,TGTGCCAGCAGCTTCCCCGGGACAGGGGGATACAATGAGCAGTTCTTC
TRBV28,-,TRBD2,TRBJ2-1,CASSPQGDSGSGNEQFF,TGTGCCAGCAGTCCCCAAGGTGATAGCGGGAGCGGCAATGAGCAGTTCTTC
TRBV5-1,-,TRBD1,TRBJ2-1,CASSSGQVGNEQFF,TGCGCCAGCAGCTCCGGACAGGTGGGCAATGAGCAGTTCTTC
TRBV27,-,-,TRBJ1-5,CASIWRAGDPNYSNQPQHF,TGTGCCAGCATATGGAGGGCAGGCGACCCCAATTATAGCAATCAGCCCCAGCATTTT
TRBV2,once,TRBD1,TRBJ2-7,CASKLQGQGYGQYF,TGTGCCAGCAAATTACAGGGACAGGGTTACGGGCAGTACTTC
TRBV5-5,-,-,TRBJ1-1,CASSFGGRTNTEAFF,TGTGCCAGCAGCTTTGGGGGACGGACGAACACTGAAGCTTTCTTT
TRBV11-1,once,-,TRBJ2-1,CASSLGWGEQFF,TGTGCCAGCAGCTTAGGTTGGGGTGAGCAGTTCTTC
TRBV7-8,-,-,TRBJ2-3,CASAGAQSGSRYTQYF,TGTGCCAGCGCTGGGGCGCAAAGCGGAAGCAGGTATACGCAGTATTTT
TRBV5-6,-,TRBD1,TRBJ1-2,CASSHGTGEGYTF,TGTGCCAGCAGCCATGGGACAGGGGAGGGCTACACCTTC
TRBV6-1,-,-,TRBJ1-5,CATNREAVGYQPQHF,TGTGCCACCAACAGGGAAGCGGTAGGTTATCAGCCCCAGCATTTT
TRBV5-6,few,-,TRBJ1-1,CASSLGGALYLNTEAFF,TGTGCCAGCAGCTTGGGAGGGGCGTTATACTTGAACACTGAAGCTTTCTTT
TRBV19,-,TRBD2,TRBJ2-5,CASRLAGETQYF,TGTGCCAGTAGACTAGCGGGAGAGACCCAGTACTTC
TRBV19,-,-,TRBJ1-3,CASSSKSGDLRNTIYF,TGTGCCAGTAGTTCCAAATCCGGGGACCTTCGAAACACCATATATTTT